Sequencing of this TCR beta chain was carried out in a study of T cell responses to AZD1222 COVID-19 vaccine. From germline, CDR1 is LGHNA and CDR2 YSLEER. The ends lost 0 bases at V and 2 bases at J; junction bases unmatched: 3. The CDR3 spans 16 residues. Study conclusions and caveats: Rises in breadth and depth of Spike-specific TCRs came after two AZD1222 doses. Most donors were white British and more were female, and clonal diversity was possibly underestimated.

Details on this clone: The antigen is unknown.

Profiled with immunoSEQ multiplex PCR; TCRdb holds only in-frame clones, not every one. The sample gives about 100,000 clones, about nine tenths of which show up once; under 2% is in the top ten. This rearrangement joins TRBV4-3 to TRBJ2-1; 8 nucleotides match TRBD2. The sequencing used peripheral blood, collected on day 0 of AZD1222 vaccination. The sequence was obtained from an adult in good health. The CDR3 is CASSQETSVPYNEQFF. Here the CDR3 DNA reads TGCGCCAGCAGCCAAGAGACTAGCGTACCCTACAATGAGCAGTTCTTC.